This TCR beta chain was captured by sequencing in a study of metastatic and nonmetastatic thyroid tumors. Study background: Comparative analysis of repertoires was undertaken across blood and tumor or nodule tissue obtained from malignant and benign thyroid patients.

J lost 3 bases, V lost 0 bases, and 14 bases had no gene match. Germline CDR1 MNHEY, CDR2 SVGAGI. CDR3 length: 21 residues. This clone appeared many times. Antigen specificity is unknown. Per the original data handling: It was from CDR3 differences across clinicopathological groups that a distant-metastasis classifier for papillary thyroid cancer was built. Using MiXCR, TCRdb reanalyzed the PCR reads. These V and J calls originate from TCRdb's pipeline instead of the authors' own analysis. The sample holds more than 10,000 clones, almost 30% seen once. Notes on the study in general: It was reportedly found that TCR beta diversity was significantly higher in malignant thyroid tumors than in benign nodules, a difference seen in both blood and tumor samples.

Thyroid surgery was performed in patients who had received no treatment beforehand. The chain has TRBV6-5 and TRBJ2-4; 13 bases fit TRBD2. Sequencing was done on a sample of tumor tissue. The clonotype comes from a female donor with papillary thyroid cancer or a benign thyroid nodule (not recorded which). Some clones in this sample may be carry-over from other donors' samples. CDR3 residues: CASSYSRLAGGNRNYKNIQYF. The CDR3 coding sequence is TGTGCCAGCAGTTACTCTCGACTAGCGGGGGGCAACCGCAACTACAAAAACATTCAGTACTTC.